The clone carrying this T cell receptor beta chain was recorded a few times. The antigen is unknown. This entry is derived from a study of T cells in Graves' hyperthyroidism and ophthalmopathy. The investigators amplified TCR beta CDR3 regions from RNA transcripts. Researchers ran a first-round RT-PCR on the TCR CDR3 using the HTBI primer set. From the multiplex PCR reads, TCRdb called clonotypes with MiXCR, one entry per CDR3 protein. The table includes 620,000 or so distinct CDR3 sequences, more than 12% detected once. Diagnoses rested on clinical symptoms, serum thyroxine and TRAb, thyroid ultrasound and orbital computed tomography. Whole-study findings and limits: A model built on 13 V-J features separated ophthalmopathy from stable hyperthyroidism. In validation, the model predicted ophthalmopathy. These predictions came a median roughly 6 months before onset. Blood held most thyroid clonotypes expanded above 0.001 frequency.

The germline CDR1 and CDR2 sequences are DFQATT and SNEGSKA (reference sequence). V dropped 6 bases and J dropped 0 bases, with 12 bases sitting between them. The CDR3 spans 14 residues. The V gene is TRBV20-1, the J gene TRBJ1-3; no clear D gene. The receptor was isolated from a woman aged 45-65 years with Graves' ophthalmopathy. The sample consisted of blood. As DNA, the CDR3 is TGCAGTGCCGCACTTGTCCGCTCTGGAAACACCATATATTTT. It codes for CSAALVRSGNTIYF.